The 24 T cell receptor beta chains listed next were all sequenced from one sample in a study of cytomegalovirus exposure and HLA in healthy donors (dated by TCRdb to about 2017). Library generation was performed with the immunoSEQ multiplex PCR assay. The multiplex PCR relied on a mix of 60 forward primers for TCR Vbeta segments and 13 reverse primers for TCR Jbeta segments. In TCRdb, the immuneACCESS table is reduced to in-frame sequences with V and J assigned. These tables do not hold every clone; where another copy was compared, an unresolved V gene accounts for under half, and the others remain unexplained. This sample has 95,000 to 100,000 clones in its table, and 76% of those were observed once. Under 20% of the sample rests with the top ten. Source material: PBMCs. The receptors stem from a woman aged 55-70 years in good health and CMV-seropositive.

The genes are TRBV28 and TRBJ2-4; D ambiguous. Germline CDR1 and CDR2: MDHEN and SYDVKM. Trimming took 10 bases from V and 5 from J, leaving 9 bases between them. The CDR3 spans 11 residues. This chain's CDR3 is CATLGENIQYF. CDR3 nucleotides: TGTGCCACCCTAGGTGAAAACATTCAGTACTTC.

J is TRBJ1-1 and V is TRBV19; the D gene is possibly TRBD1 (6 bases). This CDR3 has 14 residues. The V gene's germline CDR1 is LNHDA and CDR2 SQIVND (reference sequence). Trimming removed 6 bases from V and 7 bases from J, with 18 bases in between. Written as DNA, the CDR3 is TGTGCCAGTAGCCTCAGGGGCCGACGGGGTGAAGCTTTCTTT. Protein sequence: CASSLRGRRGEAFF. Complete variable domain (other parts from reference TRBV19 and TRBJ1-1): DGGITQSPKYLFRKEGQNVTLSCEQNLNHDAMYWYRQDPGQGLRLIYYSQIVNDFQKGDIAEGYSVSREKKESFPLTVTSAQKNPTAFYLCASSLRGRRGEAFFGQGTRLTVV.

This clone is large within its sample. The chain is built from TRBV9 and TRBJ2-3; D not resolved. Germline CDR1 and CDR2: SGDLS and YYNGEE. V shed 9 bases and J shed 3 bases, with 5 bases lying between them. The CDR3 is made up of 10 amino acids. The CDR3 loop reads CATQTDTQYF. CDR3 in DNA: TGTGCCACCCAGACAGATACGCAGTATTTT.

The DNA of the CDR3 is TGCGCCAGCAAGCCTATCCGGGATCTACTTGGGGCTTTCTTT. Translation: CASKPIRDLLGAFF. This chain uses TRBV5-1 with TRBJ1-1; D is ambiguous. The germline V gene has CDR1 SGHRS and CDR2 YFSETQ. The CDR3 sequence is 14 residues long. Trimming stripped 6 bases from V and 11 bases from J, with 23 bases between.

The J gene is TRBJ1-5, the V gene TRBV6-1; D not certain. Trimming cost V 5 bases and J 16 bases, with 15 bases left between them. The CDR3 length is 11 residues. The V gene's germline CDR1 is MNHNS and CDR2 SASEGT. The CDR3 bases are TGTGCCAGCAGTTACGTACAGAGCTTCCATTTT. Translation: CASSYVQSFHF.

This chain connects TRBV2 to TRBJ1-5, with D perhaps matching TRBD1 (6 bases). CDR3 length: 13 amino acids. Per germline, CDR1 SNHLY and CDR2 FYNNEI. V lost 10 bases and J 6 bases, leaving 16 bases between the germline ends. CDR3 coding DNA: TGTGCCACAGACCGGGACAATGGTCAGCCCCAGCATTTT. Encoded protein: CATDRDNGQPQHF. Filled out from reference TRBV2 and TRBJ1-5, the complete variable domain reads EPEVTQTPSHQVTQMGQEVILRCVPISNHLYFYWYRQILGQKVEFLVSFYNNEISEKSEIFDDQFSVERPDGSNFTLKIRSTKLEDSAMYFCATDRDNGQPQHFGDGTRLSIL.

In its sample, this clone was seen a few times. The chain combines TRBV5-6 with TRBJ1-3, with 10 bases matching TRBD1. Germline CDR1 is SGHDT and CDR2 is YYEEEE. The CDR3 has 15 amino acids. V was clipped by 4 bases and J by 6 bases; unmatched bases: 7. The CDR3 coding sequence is TGTGCCAGCAGCCTGGGACAGGGGAGGGTAAACACCATATATTTT. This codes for CASSLGQGRVNTIYF. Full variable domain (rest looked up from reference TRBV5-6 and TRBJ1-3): DAGVTQSPTHLIKTRGQQVTLRCSPKSGHDTVSWYQQALGQGPQFIFQYYEEEERQRGNFPDRFSGHQFPNYSSELNVNALLLGDSALYLCASSLGQGRVNTIYFGEGSWLTVV.

CDR3 sequence: CASNFRDRVNSGANVLTF. CDR3 bases: TGTGCCAGCAATTTCCGGGACAGGGTTAACTCTGGGGCCAACGTCCTGACTTTC. This chain connects TRBV2 to TRBJ2-6; 9 bases fit TRBD1. The J segment lost 0 bases and the V segment lost 7 bases, leaving 10 bases of the junction unmatched. The CDR3 sequence is 18 residues long. CDR1 and CDR2 (germline): SNHLY, FYNNEI.

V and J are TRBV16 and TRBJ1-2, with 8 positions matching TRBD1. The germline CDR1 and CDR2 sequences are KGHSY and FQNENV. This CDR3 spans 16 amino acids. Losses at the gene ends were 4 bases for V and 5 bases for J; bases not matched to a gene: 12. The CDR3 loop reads CASSRNVGQGNYGYTF. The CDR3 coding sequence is TGTGCCAGCAGCCGCAATGTCGGACAGGGTAATTATGGCTACACCTTC.

In DNA, the CDR3 is TGTGCCACCCGACTACGGGGGCAAGAGACCCAGTACTTC. This translates into CATRLRGQETQYF. The V gene is TRBV6-1, the J gene TRBJ2-5; tentative D call: TRBD2 (6 bases). V lost 10 bases and J lost 2, with 14 bases in between. The CDR3 is made up of 13 amino acids. Per the germline V gene, CDR1 is MNHNS and CDR2 is SASEGT.

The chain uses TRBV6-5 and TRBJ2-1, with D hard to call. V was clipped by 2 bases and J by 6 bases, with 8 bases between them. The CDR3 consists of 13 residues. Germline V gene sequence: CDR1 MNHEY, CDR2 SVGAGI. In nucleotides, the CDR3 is TGTGCCAGCAGTTACGGGCCCTCCAATGAGCAGTTCTTC. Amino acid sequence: CASSYGPSNEQFF.

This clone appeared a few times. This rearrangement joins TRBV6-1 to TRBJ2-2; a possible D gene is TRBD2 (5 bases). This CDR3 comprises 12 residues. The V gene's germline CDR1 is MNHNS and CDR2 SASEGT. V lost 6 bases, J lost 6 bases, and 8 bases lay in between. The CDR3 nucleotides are TGTGCCAGCAGGGGAGAGCCCGGGGAGCTGTTTTTT. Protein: CASRGEPGELFF.

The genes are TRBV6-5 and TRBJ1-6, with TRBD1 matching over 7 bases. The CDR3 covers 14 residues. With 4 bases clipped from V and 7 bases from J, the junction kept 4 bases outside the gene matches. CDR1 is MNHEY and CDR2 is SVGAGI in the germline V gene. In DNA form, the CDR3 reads TGTGCCAGCAGTTCAATACAGGGGAATTCACCCCTCCACTTT. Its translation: CASSSIQGNSPLHF.

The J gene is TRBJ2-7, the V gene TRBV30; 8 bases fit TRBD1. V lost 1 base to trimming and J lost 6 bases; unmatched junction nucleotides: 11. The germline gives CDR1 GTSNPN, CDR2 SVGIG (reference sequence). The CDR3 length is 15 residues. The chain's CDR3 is CAWSAPRTGMLEQYF. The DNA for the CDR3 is TGTGCCTGGAGTGCCCCCCGGACAGGGATGCTCGAGCAGTACTTC.

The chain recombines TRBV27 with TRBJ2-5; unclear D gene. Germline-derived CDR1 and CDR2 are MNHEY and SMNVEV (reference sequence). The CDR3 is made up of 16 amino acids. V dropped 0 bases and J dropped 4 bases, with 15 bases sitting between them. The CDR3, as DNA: TGTGCCAGCAGTTTATCCCCCCGGGTCCGGCTAGAGACCCAGTACTTC. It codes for CASSLSPRVRLETQYF.

The DNA for the CDR3 is TGTGCCAGCAGCTTACTCGGGGGGGCGGGTGAGCAGTACTTC. Amino acid sequence: CASSLLGGAGEQYF. The chain uses TRBV7-9 and TRBJ2-7; TRBD2 matches at 8 bases. The J segment lost 7 bases and the V segment lost 2 bases, leaving 7 bases of the junction unmatched. The germline CDR1 and CDR2 sequences are SEHNR and FQNEAQ (reference sequence). The CDR3 runs to 14 residues.

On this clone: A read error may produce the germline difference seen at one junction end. CDR3 nucleotide sequence: TGTGCCAGCTCATCTAGGACAGAATGGCGCTTGTACTTC. This gives the protein CASSSRTEWRLYF. The chain carries TRBV18 and TRBJ1-2, with a tentative D call TRBD1 (6 bases). The CDR3 is made up of 13 amino acids. CDR1 KGHSH and CDR2 LQKENI come from the germline V gene.

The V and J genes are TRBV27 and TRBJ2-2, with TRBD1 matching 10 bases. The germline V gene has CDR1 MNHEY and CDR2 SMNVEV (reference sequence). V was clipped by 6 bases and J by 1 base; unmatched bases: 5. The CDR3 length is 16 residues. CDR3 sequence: CASRMGTGENTGELFF. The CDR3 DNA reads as TGTGCCAGCAGGATGGGGACAGGGGAGAACACCGGGGAGCTGTTTTTT.

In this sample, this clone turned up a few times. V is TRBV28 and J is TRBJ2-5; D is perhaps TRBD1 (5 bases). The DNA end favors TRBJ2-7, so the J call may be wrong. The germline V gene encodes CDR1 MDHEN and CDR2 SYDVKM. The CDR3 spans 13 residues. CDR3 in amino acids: CASSQGRWSEQYF. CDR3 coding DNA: TGTGCCAGCAGCCAGGGTCGATGGAGCGAGCAGTACTTC.

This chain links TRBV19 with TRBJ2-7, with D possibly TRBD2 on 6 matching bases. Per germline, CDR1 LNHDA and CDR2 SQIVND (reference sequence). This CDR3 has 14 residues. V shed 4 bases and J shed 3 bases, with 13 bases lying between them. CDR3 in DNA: TGTGCCAGTAGTACCGGAGGGCAGGGCTACGAGCAGTACTTC. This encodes CASSTGGQGYEQYF.

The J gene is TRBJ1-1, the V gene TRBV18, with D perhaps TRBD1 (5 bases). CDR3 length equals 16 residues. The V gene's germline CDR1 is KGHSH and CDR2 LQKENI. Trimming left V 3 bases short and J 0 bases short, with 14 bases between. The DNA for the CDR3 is TGTGCCAGCTCACCGTTCAAGCAGGGCATGAACACTGAAGCTTTCTTT. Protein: CASSPFKQGMNTEAFF.

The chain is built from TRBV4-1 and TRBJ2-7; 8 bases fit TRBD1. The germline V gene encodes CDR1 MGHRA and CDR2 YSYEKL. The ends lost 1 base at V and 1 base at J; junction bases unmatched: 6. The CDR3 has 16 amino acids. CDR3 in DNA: TGCGCCAGCAGCCAAGTTGGGACAGGCGGTTCCTACGAGCAGTACTTC. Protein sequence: CASSQVGTGGSYEQYF.

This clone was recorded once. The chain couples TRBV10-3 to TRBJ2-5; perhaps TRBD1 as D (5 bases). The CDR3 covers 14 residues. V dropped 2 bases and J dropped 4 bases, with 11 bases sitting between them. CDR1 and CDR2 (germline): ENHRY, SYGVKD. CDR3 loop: CAISEQGPGETQYF. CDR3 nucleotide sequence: TGTGCCATCAGTGAGCAGGGCCCGGGAGAGACCCAGTACTTC.

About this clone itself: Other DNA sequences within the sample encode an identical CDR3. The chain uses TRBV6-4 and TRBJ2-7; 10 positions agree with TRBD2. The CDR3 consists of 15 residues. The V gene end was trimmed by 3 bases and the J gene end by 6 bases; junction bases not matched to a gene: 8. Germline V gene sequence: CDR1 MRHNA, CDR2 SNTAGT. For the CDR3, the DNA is TGTGCCAGCAGTGAGGTTCTAGCGGGAGTATCCGAGCAGTACTTC. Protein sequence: CASSEVLAGVSEQYF.